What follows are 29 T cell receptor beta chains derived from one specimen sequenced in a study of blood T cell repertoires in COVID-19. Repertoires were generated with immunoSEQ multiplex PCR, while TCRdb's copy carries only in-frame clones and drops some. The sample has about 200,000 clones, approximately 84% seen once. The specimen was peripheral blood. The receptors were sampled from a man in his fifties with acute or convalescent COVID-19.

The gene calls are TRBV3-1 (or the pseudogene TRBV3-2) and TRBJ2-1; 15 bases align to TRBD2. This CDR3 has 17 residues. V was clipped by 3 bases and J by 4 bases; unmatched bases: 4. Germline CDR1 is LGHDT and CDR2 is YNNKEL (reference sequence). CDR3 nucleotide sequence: TGTGCCAGCAGCCACCCCGGACTAGCGGGGGGGTACAATGAGCAGTTCTTC. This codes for CASSHPGLAGGYNEQFF.

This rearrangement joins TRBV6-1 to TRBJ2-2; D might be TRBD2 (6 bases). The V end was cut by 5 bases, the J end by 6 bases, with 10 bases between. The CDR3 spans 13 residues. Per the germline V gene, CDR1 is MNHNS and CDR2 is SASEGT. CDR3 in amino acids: CASSQLAPGELFF. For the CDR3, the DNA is TGTGCCAGCAGTCAACTAGCTCCCGGGGAGCTGTTTTTT.

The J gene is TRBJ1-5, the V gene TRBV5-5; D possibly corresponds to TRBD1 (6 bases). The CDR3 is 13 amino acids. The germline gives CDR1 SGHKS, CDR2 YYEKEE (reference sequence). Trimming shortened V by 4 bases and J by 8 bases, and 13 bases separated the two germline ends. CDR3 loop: CASSIQGQEPQHF. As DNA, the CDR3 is TGTGCCAGCAGCATCCAGGGGCAAGAGCCCCAGCATTTT.

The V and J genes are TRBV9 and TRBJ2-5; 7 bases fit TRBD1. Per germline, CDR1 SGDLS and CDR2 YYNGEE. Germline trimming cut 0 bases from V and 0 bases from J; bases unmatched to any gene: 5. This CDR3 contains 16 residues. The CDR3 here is CASSVEQGLHQETQYF. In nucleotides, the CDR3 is TGTGCCAGCAGCGTAGAACAGGGGTTGCACCAAGAGACCCAGTACTTC.

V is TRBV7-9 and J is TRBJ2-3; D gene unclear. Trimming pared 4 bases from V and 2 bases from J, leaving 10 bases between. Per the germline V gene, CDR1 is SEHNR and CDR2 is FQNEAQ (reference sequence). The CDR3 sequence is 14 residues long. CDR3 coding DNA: TGTGCCAGCAGCTCCCCTCTAAACACAGATACGCAGTATTTT. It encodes CASSSPLNTDTQYF.

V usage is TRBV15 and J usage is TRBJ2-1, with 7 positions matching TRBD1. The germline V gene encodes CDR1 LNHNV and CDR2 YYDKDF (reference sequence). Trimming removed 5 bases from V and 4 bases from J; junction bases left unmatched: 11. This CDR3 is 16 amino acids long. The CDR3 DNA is TGTGCCACCAGCGGACAGGCCTCACTCTCTTACAATGAGCAGTTCTTC. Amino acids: CATSGQASLSYNEQFF.

Here the CDR3 reads CASSSGTNYGYTF. CDR3 DNA: TGTGCCAGCAGCTCCGGGACTAACTATGGCTACACCTTC. The gene calls are TRBV5-6 and TRBJ1-2; D remains ambiguous. CDR3 size: 13 residues. V lost 3 bases and J 0 bases, leaving 6 bases between the germline ends. Per the germline V gene, CDR1 is SGHDT and CDR2 is YYEEEE.

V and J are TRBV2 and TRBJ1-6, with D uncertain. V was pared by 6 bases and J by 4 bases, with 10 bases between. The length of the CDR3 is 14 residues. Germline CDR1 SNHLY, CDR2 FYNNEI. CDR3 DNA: TGTGCCAGCAGGCCTGAGAGTTATAATTCACCCCTCCACTTT. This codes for CASRPESYNSPLHF.

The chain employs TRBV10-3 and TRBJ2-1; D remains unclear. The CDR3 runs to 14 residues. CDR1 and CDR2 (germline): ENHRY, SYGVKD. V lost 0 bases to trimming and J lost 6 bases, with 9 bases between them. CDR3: CAISESIQTNEQFF. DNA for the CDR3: TGTGCCATCAGTGAGTCGATACAAACCAATGAGCAGTTCTTC.

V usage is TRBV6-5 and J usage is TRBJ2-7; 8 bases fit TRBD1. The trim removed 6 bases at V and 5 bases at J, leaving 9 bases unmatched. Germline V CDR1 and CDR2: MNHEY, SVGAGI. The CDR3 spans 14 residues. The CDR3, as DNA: TGTGCCAGCAGACTCCCGGGACAGGAGGACGAGCAGTACTTC. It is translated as CASRLPGQEDEQYF.

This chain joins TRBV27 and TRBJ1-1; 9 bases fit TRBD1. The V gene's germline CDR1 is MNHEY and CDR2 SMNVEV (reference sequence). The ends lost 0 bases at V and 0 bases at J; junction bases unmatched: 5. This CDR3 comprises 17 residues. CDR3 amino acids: CASSLSQGARVNTEAFF. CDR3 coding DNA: TGTGCCAGCAGTTTATCACAGGGGGCTAGGGTGAACACTGAAGCTTTCTTT.

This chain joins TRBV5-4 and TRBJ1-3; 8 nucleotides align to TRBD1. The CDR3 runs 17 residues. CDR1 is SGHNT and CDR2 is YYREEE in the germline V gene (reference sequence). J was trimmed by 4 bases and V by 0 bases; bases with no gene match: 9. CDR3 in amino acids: CASSLGPQGASGNTIYF. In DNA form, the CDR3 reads TGTGCCAGCAGCTTGGGACCGCAGGGGGCGTCGGGAAACACCATATATTTT.

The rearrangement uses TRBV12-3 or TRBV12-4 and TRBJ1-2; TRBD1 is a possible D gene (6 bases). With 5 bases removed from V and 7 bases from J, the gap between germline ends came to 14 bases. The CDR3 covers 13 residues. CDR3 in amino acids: CASSTGNVAGYTF. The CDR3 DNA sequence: TGTGCCAGCAGTACAGGGAATGTCGCTGGCTACACCTTC.

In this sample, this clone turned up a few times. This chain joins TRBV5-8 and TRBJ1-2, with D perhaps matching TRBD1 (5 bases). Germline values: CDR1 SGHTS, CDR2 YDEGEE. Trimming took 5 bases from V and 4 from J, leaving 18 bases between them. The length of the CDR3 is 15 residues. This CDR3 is CASSFQTQVTYGYTF. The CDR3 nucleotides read TGTGCCAGCAGTTTTCAAACACAGGTTACCTATGGCTACACCTTC.

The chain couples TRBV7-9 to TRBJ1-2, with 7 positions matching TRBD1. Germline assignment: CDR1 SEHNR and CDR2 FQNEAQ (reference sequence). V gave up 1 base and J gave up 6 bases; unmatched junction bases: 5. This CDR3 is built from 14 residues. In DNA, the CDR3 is TGTGCCAGCAGCTTAGAGGTTCAGGGGGATGGCTACACCTTC. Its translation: CASSLEVQGDGYTF.

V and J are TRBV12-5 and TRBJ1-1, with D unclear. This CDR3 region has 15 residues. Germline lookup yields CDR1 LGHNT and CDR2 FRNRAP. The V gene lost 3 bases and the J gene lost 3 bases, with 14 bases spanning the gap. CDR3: CASGFQPPEDTEAFF. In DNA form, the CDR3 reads TGTGCTAGTGGTTTTCAACCCCCAGAGGACACTGAAGCTTTCTTT.

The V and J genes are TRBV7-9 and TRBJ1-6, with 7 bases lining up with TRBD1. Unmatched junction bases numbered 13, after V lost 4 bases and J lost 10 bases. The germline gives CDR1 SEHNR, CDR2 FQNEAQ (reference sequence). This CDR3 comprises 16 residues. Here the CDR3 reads CASSSGTAGGQSPLHF. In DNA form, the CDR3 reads TGTGCCAGCAGCTCGGGGACAGCCGGTGGGCAATCACCCCTCCACTTT.

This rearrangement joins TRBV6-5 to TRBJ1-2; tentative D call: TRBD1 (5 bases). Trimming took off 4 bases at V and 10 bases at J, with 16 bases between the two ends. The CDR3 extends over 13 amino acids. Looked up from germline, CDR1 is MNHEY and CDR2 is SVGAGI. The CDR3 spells CASSSFRAGHYTF. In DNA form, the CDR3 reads TGTGCCAGCAGTTCTTTTAGAGCGGGGCACTACACCTTC.

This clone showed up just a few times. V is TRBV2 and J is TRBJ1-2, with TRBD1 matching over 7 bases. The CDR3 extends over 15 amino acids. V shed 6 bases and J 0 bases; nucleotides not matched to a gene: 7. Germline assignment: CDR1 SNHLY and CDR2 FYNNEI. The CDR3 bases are TGTGCCAGCAGGACACAGGGGCTGTCTAACTATGGCTACACCTTC. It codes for CASRTQGLSNYGYTF.

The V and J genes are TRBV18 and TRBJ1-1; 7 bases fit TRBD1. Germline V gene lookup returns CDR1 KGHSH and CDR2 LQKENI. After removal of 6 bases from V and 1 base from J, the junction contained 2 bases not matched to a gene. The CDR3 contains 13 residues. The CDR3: CASSRTGNTEAFF. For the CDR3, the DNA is TGTGCCAGCTCCCGGACAGGGAACACTGAAGCTTTCTTT.

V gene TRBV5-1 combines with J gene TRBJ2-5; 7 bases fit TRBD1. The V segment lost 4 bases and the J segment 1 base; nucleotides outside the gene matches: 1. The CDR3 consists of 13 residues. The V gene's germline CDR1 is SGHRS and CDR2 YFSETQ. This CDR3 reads CASSPGGQETQYF. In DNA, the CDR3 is TGCGCCAGCAGCCCAGGGGGCCAAGAGACCCAGTACTTC. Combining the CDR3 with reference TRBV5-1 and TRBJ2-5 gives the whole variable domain KAGVTQTPRYLIKTRGQQVTLSCSPISGHRSVSWYQQTPGQGLQFLFEYFSETQRNKGNFPGRFSGRQFSNSRSEMNVSTLELGDSALYLCASSPGGQETQYFGPGTRLLVL.

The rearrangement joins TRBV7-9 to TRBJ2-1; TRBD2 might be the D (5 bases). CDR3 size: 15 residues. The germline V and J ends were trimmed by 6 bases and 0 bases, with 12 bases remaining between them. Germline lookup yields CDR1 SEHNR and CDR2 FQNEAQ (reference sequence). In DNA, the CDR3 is TGTGCCAGCAGTCTGGACTCCGGCTCCTACAATGAGCAGTTCTTC. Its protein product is CASSLDSGSYNEQFF.

The CDR3 loop reads CATSRGGTGANEQFF. CDR3 DNA: TGTGCCACCAGCAGAGGGGGGACAGGGGCCAATGAGCAGTTCTTC. The chain uses TRBV15 and TRBJ2-1; 10 bases are shared with TRBD1. Looked up from germline, CDR1 is LNHNV and CDR2 is YYDKDF (reference sequence). CDR3 length: 15 residues. V shed 1 base, J shed 6 bases, and the junction held 3 bases outside the gene matches.

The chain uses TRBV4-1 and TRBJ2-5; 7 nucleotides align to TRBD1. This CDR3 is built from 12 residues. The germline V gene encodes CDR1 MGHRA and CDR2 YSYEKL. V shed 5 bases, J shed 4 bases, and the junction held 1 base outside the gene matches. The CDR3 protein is CASSGDRETQYF. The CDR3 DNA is TGCGCCAGCAGCGGGGACAGAGAGACCCAGTACTTC.

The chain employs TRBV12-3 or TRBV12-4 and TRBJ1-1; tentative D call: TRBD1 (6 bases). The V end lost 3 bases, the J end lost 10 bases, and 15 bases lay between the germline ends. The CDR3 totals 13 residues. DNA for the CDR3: TGTGCCAGCAGTTTCGGGGGGCTTCCAGTAGCTTTCTTT. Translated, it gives CASSFGGLPVAFF.

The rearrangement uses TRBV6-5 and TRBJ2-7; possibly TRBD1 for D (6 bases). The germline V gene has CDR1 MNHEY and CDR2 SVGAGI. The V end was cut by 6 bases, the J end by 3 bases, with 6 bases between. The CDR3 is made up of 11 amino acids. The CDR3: CASRDSYEQYF. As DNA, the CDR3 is TGTGCCAGCAGGGACAGCTACGAGCAGTACTTC.

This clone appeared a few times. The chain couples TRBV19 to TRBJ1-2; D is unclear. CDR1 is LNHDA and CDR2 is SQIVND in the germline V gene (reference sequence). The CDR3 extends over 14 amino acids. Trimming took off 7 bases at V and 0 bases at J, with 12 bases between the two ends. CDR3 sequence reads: CASNRVSTNYGYTF. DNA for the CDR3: TGTGCCAGTAATCGGGTCTCGACTAACTATGGCTACACCTTC.

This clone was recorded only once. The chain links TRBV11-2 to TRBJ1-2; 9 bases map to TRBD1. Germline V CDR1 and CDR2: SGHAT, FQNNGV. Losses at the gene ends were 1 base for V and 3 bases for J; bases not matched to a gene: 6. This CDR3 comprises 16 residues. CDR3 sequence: CASSLALGQGDYGYTF. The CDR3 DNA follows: TGTGCCAGCAGCTTAGCGCTGGGACAGGGCGACTATGGCTACACCTTC.

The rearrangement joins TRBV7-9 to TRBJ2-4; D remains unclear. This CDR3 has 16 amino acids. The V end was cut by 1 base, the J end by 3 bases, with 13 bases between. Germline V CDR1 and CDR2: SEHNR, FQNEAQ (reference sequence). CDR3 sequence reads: CASSLGPNTGKNIQYF. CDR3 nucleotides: TGTGCCAGCAGCTTAGGCCCAAATACGGGCAAAAACATTCAGTACTTC.